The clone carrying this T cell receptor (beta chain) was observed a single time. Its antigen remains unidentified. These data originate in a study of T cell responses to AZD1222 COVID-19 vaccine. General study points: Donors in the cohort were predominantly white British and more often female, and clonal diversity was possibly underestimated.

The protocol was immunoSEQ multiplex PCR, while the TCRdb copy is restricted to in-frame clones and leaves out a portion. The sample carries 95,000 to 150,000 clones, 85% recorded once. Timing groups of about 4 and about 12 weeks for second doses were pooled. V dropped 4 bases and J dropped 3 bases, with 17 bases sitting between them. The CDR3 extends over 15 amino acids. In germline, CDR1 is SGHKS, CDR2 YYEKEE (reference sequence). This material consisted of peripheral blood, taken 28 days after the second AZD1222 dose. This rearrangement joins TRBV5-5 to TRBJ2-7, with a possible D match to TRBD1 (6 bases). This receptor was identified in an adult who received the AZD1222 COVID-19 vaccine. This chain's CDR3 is CASSQGEQGLYEQYF. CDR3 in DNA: TGTGCCAGCAGCCAAGGGGAACAGGGCCTCTACGAGCAGTACTTC. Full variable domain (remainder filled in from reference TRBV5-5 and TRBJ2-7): DAGVTQSPTHLIKTRGQQVTLRCSPISGHKSVSWYQQVLGQGPQFIFQYYEKEERGRGNFPDRFSARQFPNYSSELNVNALLLGDSALYLCASSQGEQGLYEQYFGPGTRLTVT.